Listed below are T cell receptor beta chains from one sample, sequenced in a study of blood T cell repertoires in COVID-19. Clones were read by immunoSEQ multiplex PCR, and TCRdb kept only the in-frame ones, dropping some. The table shows 300,000 to 450,000 clones, with more than 70% occurring only once. The sequenced material came from PBMCs or T cells enriched from blood (not recorded which). These receptors were collected from a woman in her late teens or twenties who had recovered from COVID-19. Both conserved end residues are part of each CDR3. Each record gives: J gene, clone size, D gene, V gene, CDR3 DNA, CDR3 protein. The D gene is left open where the match is weak. The size of a clone is reported for some rows only, either as once, few or many, or as a class for expanded clones.

j_call: TRBJ1-5
clone_size: NA
d_call: TRBD1
v_call: TRBV6-6
cdr3_nt: TGTGCCAGCAGTTACGGGGACAGGGGATCTCAGCCCCAGCATTTT
cdr3_aa: CASSYGDRGSQPQHF

j_call: TRBJ1-1
clone_size: NA
d_call: NA
v_call: TRBV25-1
cdr3_nt: TGTGCCAGCAGTGACCCGGGCACTGAAGCTTTCTTT
cdr3_aa: CASSDPGTEAFF

j_call: TRBJ1-2
clone_size: NA
d_call: TRBD1
v_call: TRBV11-2
cdr3_nt: TGTGCCAGCAGCTCCCGGGACAGGGGTTATGGCTACACCTTC
cdr3_aa: CASSSRDRGYGYTF

j_call: TRBJ2-1
clone_size: NA
d_call: TRBD2
v_call: TRBV6-6
cdr3_nt: TGTGCCAGCAGTACCGGCACGGGAGGGGTTGGGACTGAGCAGTTCTTC
cdr3_aa: CASSTGTGGVGTEQFF

j_call: TRBJ1-2
clone_size: NA
d_call: NA
v_call: TRBV7-3
cdr3_nt: TGTGCCAGCAGCGGGGAGGGGACTAGTGGCTACACCTTC
cdr3_aa: CASSGEGTSGYTF

j_call: TRBJ1-5
clone_size: NA
d_call: NA
v_call: TRBV6-5
cdr3_nt: TGTGCCAGCGCTCTCGCGGGGAATCAGCCCCAGCATTTT
cdr3_aa: CASALAGNQPQHF

j_call: TRBJ2-1
clone_size: NA
d_call: TRBD1
v_call: TRBV13
cdr3_nt: TGTGCCAGCAGCTTAACTGGACAGGGTTTCTATGAGCAGTTCTTC
cdr3_aa: CASSLTGQGFYEQFF

j_call: TRBJ2-7
clone_size: NA
d_call: TRBD2
v_call: TRBV28
cdr3_nt: TGTGCCAGCACCGCGGGGACTAGCGGCTACGAGCAGTACTTC
cdr3_aa: CASTAGTSGYEQYF

j_call: TRBJ2-7
clone_size: NA
d_call: TRBD1
v_call: TRBV5-1
cdr3_nt: TGCGCCAGCTATTCCCCGGGACAGAACAACGAGCAGTACTTC
cdr3_aa: CASYSPGQNNEQYF

j_call: TRBJ1-3
clone_size: NA
d_call: NA
v_call: TRBV6-5
cdr3_nt: TGTGCCAGCAGTAGGGAGTTCTCTGGAAACACCATATATTTT
cdr3_aa: CASSREFSGNTIYF

j_call: TRBJ1-6
clone_size: once
d_call: NA
v_call: TRBV13
cdr3_nt: TGTGCCAGCAGCCGCAGGGCAATTCTTAGGTCACCCCTCCACTTT
cdr3_aa: CASSRRAILRSPLHF

j_call: TRBJ2-1
clone_size: NA
d_call: NA
v_call: TRBV7-2
cdr3_nt: TGTGCCAGCAGCTTAGCCGTGACTAGATACAATGAGCAGTTCTTC
cdr3_aa: CASSLAVTRYNEQFF

j_call: TRBJ1-4
clone_size: NA
d_call: NA
v_call: TRBV30
cdr3_nt: TGTGCCTGGAGTGTGGGGGGGGCAACTAATGAAAAACTGTTTTTT
cdr3_aa: CAWSVGGATNEKLFF

j_call: TRBJ2-3
clone_size: NA
d_call: TRBD2
v_call: TRBV19
cdr3_nt: TGTGCCAGTAGTACGGGAACAACGGGGGAGGGTACGCAGTATTTT
cdr3_aa: CASSTGTTGEGTQYF

j_call: TRBJ2-3
clone_size: NA
d_call: TRBD2
v_call: TRBV5-4
cdr3_nt: TGTGCCAGCAGACGTAGCGGGGGGGCTGGAGATACGCAGTATTTT
cdr3_aa: CASRRSGGAGDTQYF

j_call: TRBJ2-5
clone_size: NA
d_call: TRBD2
v_call: TRBV5-1
cdr3_nt: TGCGCCAGCAGCTTGGCGGCGGGGGGCCAAGAGACCCAGTACTTC
cdr3_aa: CASSLAAGGQETQYF

j_call: TRBJ2-1
clone_size: NA
d_call: NA
v_call: TRBV14
cdr3_nt: TGTGCCAGCAGCCTGACAGGTGAGCAGTTCTTC
cdr3_aa: CASSLTGEQFF

j_call: TRBJ1-1
clone_size: NA
d_call: NA
v_call: TRBV10-3
cdr3_nt: TGTGCCATCAGTGAGTGGCGGGGTGAAGCTTTCTTT
cdr3_aa: CAISEWRGEAFF

j_call: TRBJ1-4
clone_size: NA
d_call: NA
v_call: TRBV30
cdr3_nt: TGTGCCTGGAGTGTTGTGAGGGAAAAACTGTTTTTT
cdr3_aa: CAWSVVREKLFF

j_call: TRBJ2-1
clone_size: NA
d_call: TRBD2
v_call: TRBV11-2
cdr3_nt: TGTGCCAGCAGCCGTAGCGGGGGGGCTGGCGATGAGCAGTTCTTC
cdr3_aa: CASSRSGGAGDEQFF

j_call: TRBJ1-1
clone_size: NA
d_call: TRBD1
v_call: TRBV6-5
cdr3_nt: TGTGCCAGCAGACAGGGGTCGAACACTGAAGCTTTCTTT
cdr3_aa: CASRQGSNTEAFF

j_call: TRBJ1-5
clone_size: once
d_call: NA
v_call: TRBV7-8
cdr3_nt: TGTGCCAGCAGCCCGGTAGGGGGGGGTCTGTGGCAGCCCCAGCATTTT
cdr3_aa: CASSPVGGGLWQPQHF

j_call: TRBJ1-3
clone_size: NA
d_call: NA
v_call: TRBV5-1
cdr3_nt: TGCGCCAGCAGCCAGGGGCCTGGAAACACCATATATTTT
cdr3_aa: CASSQGPGNTIYF

j_call: TRBJ2-1
clone_size: NA
d_call: NA
v_call: TRBV7-9
cdr3_nt: TGTGCCAGCAGCTTAGGAACAGGGTCCTACAATGAGCAGTTCTTC
cdr3_aa: CASSLGTGSYNEQFF

j_call: TRBJ2-7
clone_size: NA
d_call: NA
v_call: TRBV6-5
cdr3_nt: TGTGCCAGCGGCTCCCCACCGATCTACGAGCAGTACTTC
cdr3_aa: CASGSPPIYEQYF

j_call: TRBJ2-3
clone_size: NA
d_call: NA
v_call: TRBV21-1
cdr3_nt: TGTGCCAGCAGCAGGCCCGGGACTAGCGGGGGGTGCGATACGCAGTATTTT
cdr3_aa: CASSRPGTSGGCDTQYF

j_call: TRBJ1-2
clone_size: NA
d_call: TRBD1
v_call: TRBV30
cdr3_nt: TGTGCCTGGAGTGTCTGGGTAGGGGGCGGTAACTATGGCTACACCTTC
cdr3_aa: CAWSVWVGGGNYGYTF

j_call: TRBJ1-1
clone_size: many
d_call: TRBD1
v_call: TRBV5-5
cdr3_nt: TGTGCCAGCAGCTTGGCCGGGACAGGGCTGAACACTGAAGCTTTCTTT
cdr3_aa: CASSLAGTGLNTEAFF

j_call: TRBJ1-5
clone_size: NA
d_call: NA
v_call: TRBV27
cdr3_nt: TGTGCCAGCAGTTTAATCAGGGACACTACAAATCAGCCCCAGCATTTT
cdr3_aa: CASSLIRDTTNQPQHF

j_call: TRBJ1-1
clone_size: NA
d_call: NA
v_call: TRBV6-2/TRBV6-3
cdr3_nt: TGTGCCAGCAGTTCAGGGGCTGGGGCTTTCTTT
cdr3_aa: CASSSGAGAFF

j_call: TRBJ2-3
clone_size: NA
d_call: NA
v_call: TRBV10-1
cdr3_nt: TGCGCCAGCAGTCACTCTGTGACGGGAGATACGCAGTATTTT
cdr3_aa: CASSHSVTGDTQYF

j_call: TRBJ2-3
clone_size: NA
d_call: NA
v_call: TRBV4-1
cdr3_nt: TGCGCCAGCAGCCAAGTTTGGGGAGGTTCTAGCACAGATACGCAGTATTTT
cdr3_aa: CASSQVWGGSSTDTQYF

j_call: TRBJ1-2
clone_size: NA
d_call: NA
v_call: TRBV7-3
cdr3_nt: TGTGCCAGCAGCCCGTCCCGGGCCTTCGGAGAGGGCTATGGCTACACCTTC
cdr3_aa: CASSPSRAFGEGYGYTF

j_call: TRBJ2-3
clone_size: NA
d_call: NA
v_call: TRBV19
cdr3_nt: TGTGCCAGTAGTAGTATCAGGGAAGGCACAGATACGCAGTATTTT
cdr3_aa: CASSSIREGTDTQYF

j_call: TRBJ1-2
clone_size: NA
d_call: TRBD1
v_call: TRBV14
cdr3_nt: TGTGCCAGCAGCCAAGGGCGACAGGGGGATGGCTACACCTTC
cdr3_aa: CASSQGRQGDGYTF

j_call: TRBJ1-6
clone_size: NA
d_call: NA
v_call: TRBV19
cdr3_nt: TGTGCCAGTAGTCCTGGGCGCAGGGACACTAATCTCCACTTT
cdr3_aa: CASSPGRRDTNLHF

j_call: TRBJ2-7
clone_size: NA
d_call: NA
v_call: TRBV7-2
cdr3_nt: TGTGCCAGCAGCTTAGAATCAGGATTGCCCTCCTACGAGCAGTACTTC
cdr3_aa: CASSLESGLPSYEQYF

j_call: TRBJ1-2
clone_size: NA
d_call: TRBD1
v_call: TRBV3-1/TRBV3-2
cdr3_nt: TGTGCCAGCAGTAACAGGGGTGGCTACACCTTC
cdr3_aa: CASSNRGGYTF

j_call: TRBJ1-6
clone_size: NA
d_call: NA
v_call: TRBV5-1
cdr3_nt: TGCGCCAGCAGCTTGGTCGGGGGGTCCTCGGGGACGGATACGTATAATTCACCCCTCCACTTT
cdr3_aa: CASSLVGGSSGTDTYNSPLHF

j_call: TRBJ2-2
clone_size: NA
d_call: NA
v_call: TRBV6-4
cdr3_nt: TGTGCCAGCAGTGTCAATAGCGCCGGGGAGCTGTTTTTT
cdr3_aa: CASSVNSAGELFF

j_call: TRBJ2-2
clone_size: few
d_call: NA
v_call: TRBV30
cdr3_nt: TGTGCCTGGAGACGAACGGCTTGGGGGCTTAGCACCGGGGAGCTGTTTTTT
cdr3_aa: CAWRRTAWGLSTGELFF

j_call: TRBJ2-2
clone_size: NA
d_call: NA
v_call: TRBV5-4
cdr3_nt: TGTGCCAGCAGCTTGGGAGGGTCCGGGGAGCTGTTTTTT
cdr3_aa: CASSLGGSGELFF

j_call: TRBJ1-1
clone_size: NA
d_call: NA
v_call: TRBV7-2
cdr3_nt: TGTGCCAGCAGCTTATTCCAGCGTGGCTCTGAAGCTTTCTTT
cdr3_aa: CASSLFQRGSEAFF

j_call: TRBJ1-2
clone_size: NA
d_call: NA
v_call: TRBV7-8
cdr3_nt: TGTGCCAGCAGCTTAGGTCACAGCTATGGCTACACCTTC
cdr3_aa: CASSLGHSYGYTF

j_call: TRBJ1-2
clone_size: NA
d_call: TRBD1
v_call: TRBV3-1/TRBV3-2
cdr3_nt: TGTGCCAGCAGTCGGACAGGGCGGTCTAACTATGGCTACACCTTC
cdr3_aa: CASSRTGRSNYGYTF

j_call: TRBJ2-3
clone_size: NA
d_call: NA
v_call: TRBV19
cdr3_nt: TGTGCCAGTTCCCGTACGCAGTATTTT
cdr3_aa: CASSRTQYF

j_call: TRBJ1-5
clone_size: few
d_call: TRBD1
v_call: TRBV6-2/TRBV6-3
cdr3_nt: TGTGCCAGCAGTAGCAGGGGGAAAGGAGGACAGCCCCAGCATTTT
cdr3_aa: CASSSRGKGGQPQHF